These 29 T cell receptor beta chains originate from one sample sequenced in a study of regulatory T cells in long-lasting Graves disease. Building the TCR beta libraries relied on iRepertoire HTBI primers, and CDR3 regions underwent Arm-PCR. TCRdb re-called the multiplex PCR reads through MiXCR, storing one row per CDR3 protein. The sample lists a few hundred thousand distinct CDR3 sequences; approximately 22% were seen once. The time point is: persistent/refractory GD, antithyroid drugs over 5 years with positive TRAb. Scientists built the TCR library using RNA that was extracted from PBMCs. Sequencing used peripheral blood mononuclear cells (PBMCs), obtained when the disease was refractory, from a patient treated with antithyroid drugs. Every receptor here comes from a female donor with Graves disease.

This chain joins TRBV7-9 and TRBJ1-2, with 10 bases aligning to TRBD1. Germline V gene lookup returns CDR1 SEHNR and CDR2 FQNEAQ (reference sequence). Trimming took 5 bases from V and 1 from J; bases not matched to a gene: 4. CDR3 length equals 15 residues. The CDR3, as DNA: TGTGCCAGCAGCCGTGGACAGGGGGTTAACTATGGCTACACCTTC. Residues: CASSRGQGVNYGYTF.

CDR3 in amino acids: CASSQGRLAGTEQYF. Here the CDR3 DNA reads TGTGCCAGCAGCCAAGGAAGGCTAGCGGGAACCGAGCAGTACTTC. The chain combines TRBV3-1 with TRBJ2-7, with 9 bases fitting TRBD2. J lost 6 bases, V lost 1 base, and 7 bases had no gene match. The CDR3 runs 15 residues. The germline V gene encodes CDR1 LGHDT and CDR2 YNNKEL (reference sequence).

This sequence joins TRBV20-1 and TRBJ2-5; D remains unclear. Gene TRBJ2-1 matches the end of the DNA better, so the J call may be wrong. CDR1 is DFQATT, CDR2 SNEGSKA, per germline (reference sequence). This CDR3 contains 10 residues. CDR3: CSPSDNEQFF. The DNA of the CDR3 is TGCAGTCCCTCTGACAATGAGCAGTTCTTC.

As to this clonotype: This may be a read error: a much more frequent sequence differs by one nucleotide. This chain joins TRBV27 and TRBJ1-5, with D perhaps TRBD1 (5 bases). The CDR3 runs to 18 residues. Germline CDR1 and CDR2: MNHEY and SMNVEV (reference sequence). With 5 bases removed from V and 0 bases from J, the gap between germline ends came to 20 bases. The CDR3 nucleotides are TGTGCCAGCAGTCCTCACGGGGGGTATGAAGGTAGCAATCAGCCCCAGCATTTT. Protein sequence: CASSPHGGYEGSNQPQHF.

This clonotype occurred many times. The rearrangement uses TRBV5-6 and TRBJ2-7; D not resolved. V was trimmed by 4 bases and J by 3 bases, leaving 8 bases between them. The CDR3 extends over 12 amino acids. Per the germline V gene, CDR1 is SGHDT and CDR2 is YYEEEE. The CDR3: CASSPGIYEQYF. The CDR3 DNA reads as TGTGCCAGCAGCCCTGGGATCTACGAGCAGTACTTC.

The V and J genes are TRBV30 and TRBJ1-3; D unclear. Trimming removed 2 bases at V and 3 bases at J, with 11 bases between. The CDR3 loop spans 14 amino acids. Germline V gene sequence: CDR1 GTSNPN, CDR2 SVGIG (reference sequence). Here the CDR3 reads CAWSSPGSGNTIYF. DNA of the CDR3: TGTGCCTGGAGTTCTCCCGGGAGTGGAAACACCATATATTTT.

The chain couples TRBV29-1 to TRBJ1-1; D remains ambiguous. Trimming took 7 bases from V and 1 from J, leaving 16 bases between them. Germline CDR1 is SQVTM and CDR2 is ANQGSEA. CDR3 length: 14 amino acids. CDR3 bases: TGCAGCGCGAGAATGGACGGTGAGAACACTGAAGCTTTCTTT. This codes for CSARMDGENTEAFF.

This clonotype was observed at least ten times. The V gene is TRBV7-2, the J gene TRBJ1-6, with unresolved D. The V gene's germline CDR1 is SGHTA and CDR2 FQGNSA. The CDR3 loop spans 14 amino acids. V was pared by 5 bases and J by 7 bases, with 12 bases between. Here the CDR3 DNA reads TGTGCCAGCAGCCCGTTTAACTCCAATTCACCCCTCCACTTT. Translation: CASSPFNSNSPLHF.

With respect to this clonotype: A much larger clonotype is one base distant, so this may be a read error. This chain joins TRBV6-5 and TRBJ2-5; the D is unclear. The CDR3 spans 15 residues. Trimming removed 2 bases from V and 0 bases from J, with 10 bases in between. The germline V gene encodes CDR1 MNHEY and CDR2 SVGAGI. As DNA, the CDR3 is TGTGCCAGCAGTTACGGATCTAGACACCAAGAGACCCAGTACTTC. It encodes CASSYGSRHQETQYF.

V is TRBV6-1 and J is TRBJ1-1; 8 nucleotides align to TRBD1. CDR1 MNHNS and CDR2 SASEGT come from the germline V gene. The CDR3 length is 12 residues. The junction had 2 bases not matched to a gene; V was cut back by 7 bases and J by 4 bases. CDR3 in DNA: TGTGCCAGCAAACAGGGGGTCACTGAAGCTTTCTTT. It codes for CASKQGVTEAFF.

This rearrangement joins TRBV28 to TRBJ2-5, with D possibly TRBD1 on 6 matching bases. The V and J ends lost 3 bases and 3 bases respectively, with 23 bases between them. The CDR3 consists of 18 residues. The germline V gene has CDR1 MDHEN and CDR2 SYDVKM. The CDR3 here is CASSFSERGTLEKETQYF. The CDR3 nucleotides read TGTGCCAGCAGTTTTTCCGAAAGAGGGACACTTGAAAAAGAGACCCAGTACTTC.

Note on this clonotype: A far bigger clonotype differs at one base, so this is likely a read error. Likely a read error: the CDR3 ends without its conserved phenylalanine or tryptophan. The genes are TRBV2 and TRBJ2-7; D uncertain. The V gene's germline CDR1 is SNHLY and CDR2 FYNNEI. V gave up 6 bases and J gave up 3 bases, with 15 bases separating them. The CDR3 contains 14 residues. CDR3 sequence reads: CASRQAPGNYEQYS. CDR3 DNA: TGTGCCAGCAGGCAAGCTCCCGGTAACTACGAGCAGTACTCC.

To note about this clonotype: This sequence is one base from a far larger clone and is likely a read error. V usage is TRBV6-4 and J usage is TRBJ2-5; 7 nucleotides match TRBD1. From germline, CDR1 is MRHNA and CDR2 SNTAGT. The CDR3 is 13 residues long. V was pared by 5 bases and J by 7 bases, with 7 bases of the junction left unmatched. CDR3 sequence reads: CASSRDSRWTQYF. CDR3 in DNA: TGTGCCAGCAGTCGGGACAGCCGTTGGACCCAGTACTTC.

There are a few counts of this clonotype. The chain carries TRBV5-6 and TRBJ1-2, with a weak D call TRBD1 (6 bases). CDR3 length: 17 amino acids. Trimming removed 2 bases at V and 7 bases at J, with 24 bases between. The germline gives CDR1 SGHDT, CDR2 YYEEEE. The CDR3 region has the DNA TGTGCCAGCAGCTTTCTCCCTTCAAGGGGGGGGGTTGGTGGCTACACCTTC. Its translation is CASSFLPSRGGVGGYTF. The full variable domain, with the rest looked up from reference TRBV5-6 and TRBJ1-2, is DAGVTQSPTHLIKTRGQQVTLRCSPKSGHDTVSWYQQALGQGPQFIFQYYEEEERQRGNFPDRFSGHQFPNYSSELNVNALLLGDSALYLCASSFLPSRGGVGGYTFGSGTRLTVV.

The rearrangement uses TRBV7-9 and TRBJ1-1; 12 nucleotides agree with TRBD1. The V gene's germline CDR1 is SEHNR and CDR2 FQNEAQ (reference sequence). The CDR3 contains 16 residues. V was clipped by 4 bases and J by 0 bases; unmatched bases: 3. CDR3 bases: TGTGCCAGCAGCTGGGGGACAGGGGGCGTGAACACTGAAGCTTTCTTT. The encoded protein is CASSWGTGGVNTEAFF.

The chain is built from TRBV30 and TRBJ1-1; the D is unclear. CDR3 size: 13 residues. V lost 8 bases and J 5 bases, leaving 18 bases between the germline ends. Germline loops: CDR1 GTSNPN, CDR2 SVGIG (reference sequence). Here the CDR3 reads CALLSAGETEAFF. In DNA, the CDR3 is TGTGCCCTACTATCCGCAGGTGAGACTGAAGCTTTCTTT.

On this clonotype itself: This may arise from a read error, as a much more abundant clone is one base away. This sequence joins TRBV7-2 and TRBJ1-1; tentatively, D is TRBD1 (6 bases). The CDR3 is made up of 12 amino acids. Deletions cut 8 bases from V and 1 base from J, with 8 bases between. Germline CDR1 and CDR2: SGHTA and FQGNSA. The CDR3 loop is CASGGGNTEAFF. The CDR3 DNA reads as TGTGCCAGCGGAGGGGGGAACACTGAAGCTTTCTTT. Combining the CDR3 with reference TRBV7-2 and TRBJ1-1 gives the whole variable domain GAGVSQSPSNKVTEKGKDVELRCDPISGHTALYWYRQSLGQGLEFLIYFQGNSAPDKSGLPSDRFSAERTGGSVSTLTIQRTQQEDSAVYLCASGGGNTEAFFGQGTRLTVV.

This clonotype was observed a handful of times. This chain uses TRBV10-3 with TRBJ1-2; D unresolved. The germline gives CDR1 ENHRY, CDR2 SYGVKD. V dropped 0 bases and J dropped 4 bases, with 12 bases sitting between them. CDR3 size: 15 residues. The CDR3 here is CAISESSLGFYGYTF. The CDR3 DNA is TGTGCCATCAGTGAGTCAAGTTTGGGGTTCTATGGCTACACCTTC.

This clonotype was observed at least ten times. This sequence joins TRBV15 and TRBJ1-4, with TRBD1 as a possible D gene (6 bases). Germline V gene lookup returns CDR1 LNHNV and CDR2 YYDKDF (reference sequence). This CDR3 comprises 13 residues. V was clipped by 4 bases and J by 7 bases, with 10 bases between them. The CDR3: CATSILQGEKLFF. In DNA, the CDR3 is TGTGCCACCAGCATTCTACAGGGTGAAAAACTGTTTTTT.

This clonotype showed up many times. The V gene is TRBV28, the J gene TRBJ1-1; possible D gene TRBD1, 5 bases. Trimming pared 5 bases from V and 4 bases from J, leaving 8 bases between. Germline-derived CDR1 and CDR2 are MDHEN and SYDVKM. The CDR3 extends over 12 amino acids. The CDR3 DNA sequence: TGTGCCAGCAGTGACAGACTCACTGAAGCTTTCTTT. It is translated as CASSDRLTEAFF. The full variable domain, its missing parts supplied by reference TRBV28 and TRBJ1-1, is DVKVTQSSRYLVKRTGEKVFLECVQDMDHENMFWYRQDPGLGLRLIYFSYDVKMKEKGDIPEGYSVSREKKERFSLILESASTNQTSMYLCASSDRLTEAFFGQGTRLTVV.

Worth noting for this clonotype: A read error is possible here, since a much larger clone lies one base away. The chain has TRBV6-1 and TRBJ2-7; D is undetermined. The CDR3 runs 13 residues. Germline-derived CDR1 and CDR2 are MNHNS and SASEGT. The CDR3 DNA is TGTGCCAGCAGGTCTCTGGATGGCTACGGGCAGTACTTC. This codes for CASRSLDGYGQYF.

The chain has TRBV30 and TRBJ2-2; the D is unclear. CDR1 GTSNPN and CDR2 SVGIG come from the germline V gene (reference sequence). The CDR3 sequence is 15 residues long. The CDR3: CACYPTGVNTGELFF. The CDR3 coding sequence is TGTGCTTGCTACCCCACTGGCGTAAACACCGGGGAGCTGTTTTTT. The whole variable domain, filled in from reference TRBV30 and TRBJ2-2, reads SQTIHQWPATLVQPVGSPLSLECTVEGTSNPNLYWYRQAAGRGLQLLFYSVGIGQISSEVPQNLSASRPQDRQFILSSKKLLLSDSGFYLCACYPTGVNTGELFFGEGSRLTVL.

This clonotype showed up just a few times. This may arise from a read error, as a much more abundant clone is one base away. The V and J genes are TRBV12-3 or TRBV12-4 and TRBJ1-2; tentative D call: TRBD1 (5 bases). This CDR3 spans 13 amino acids. V was shortened by 6 bases and J by 4 bases, with 12 bases between the two germline ends. CDR3 in DNA: TGTGCCAGCAGGCAGGGCGGAGTCTATGGCTACACCTTC. This translates into CASRQGGVYGYTF.

This clonotype was counted between two and nine times. This rearrangement joins TRBV6-2 or TRBV6-3 to TRBJ1-6, with D unresolved. Germline CDR1 MNHEY, CDR2 SVGEGT. The CDR3 runs 17 residues. The ends were cut back, 4 bases at V and 7 bases at J, with 20 bases in the middle. The CDR3 region has the DNA TGTGCCAGCAGTTCCTCGCCGGGTGGGAGCCTGAATTCACCCCTCCACTTT. This sequence encodes CASSSSPGGSLNSPLHF.

The chain couples TRBV7-9 to TRBJ1-4; D gene ambiguous. The CDR3 is 15 residues long. In germline, CDR1 is SEHNR, CDR2 FQNEAQ (reference sequence). V shed 3 bases and J shed 6 bases, with 14 bases lying between them. The CDR3 region is CASSLRTGRDEKLFF. CDR3 coding DNA: TGTGCCAGCAGCTTGCGGACGGGTAGGGATGAAAAACTGTTTTTT.

There are a few counts of this clonotype. The rearrangement uses TRBV14 and TRBJ2-2, with D perhaps matching TRBD2 (6 bases). Per the germline V gene, CDR1 is SGHDN and CDR2 is FVKESK. The CDR3 length is 15 residues. The germline V and J ends were trimmed by 2 bases and 2 bases, with 9 bases remaining between them. The CDR3 nucleotides read TGTGCCAGCAGCCAATGGACTACAAACACCGGGGAGCTGTTTTTT. This translates into CASSQWTTNTGELFF.

There are many counts of this clonotype. V and J are TRBV12-3 or TRBV12-4 and TRBJ2-7; D unresolved. This CDR3 region has 12 residues. V lost 6 bases and J lost 2, with 8 bases in between. Here the CDR3 reads CASRKQAYEQYF. CDR3 in DNA: TGTGCCAGCAGAAAGCAAGCCTACGAGCAGTACTTC.

There are many counts of this clonotype. J is TRBJ1-1 and V is TRBV7-9; TRBD1 might be the D (5 bases). The CDR3 has 13 amino acids. In germline, CDR1 is SEHNR, CDR2 FQNEAQ (reference sequence). Deletions cut 7 bases from V and 1 base from J, with 10 bases between. Here the CDR3 reads CASIQGSNTEAFF. The CDR3 DNA follows: TGTGCCAGCATTCAGGGATCGAACACTGAAGCTTTCTTT.

This clonotype was counted at least ten times. The rearrangement joins TRBV2 to TRBJ1-4; TRBD1 aligns across 8 bases. The CDR3 is 15 amino acids. Germline values: CDR1 SNHLY, CDR2 FYNNEI. The V gene end was trimmed by 5 bases and the J gene end by 7 bases; junction bases not matched to a gene: 9. The CDR3 protein is CASSYTGQGFEKLFF. The CDR3 bases are TGTGCCAGCAGTTACACCGGACAGGGTTTTGAAAAACTGTTTTTT. Based on the CDR3 plus reference TRBV2 and TRBJ1-4, the full variable domain is EPEVTQTPSHQVTQMGQEVILRCVPISNHLYFYWYRQILGQKVEFLVSFYNNEISEKSEIFDDQFSVERPDGSNFTLKIRSTKLEDSAMYFCASSYTGQGFEKLFFGSGTQLSVL.